These 10 T cell receptor beta chains were all obtained from the same sample, sequenced in a study of PD-L1 blockade in urothelial cancer. Clones were sequenced by immunoSEQ multiplex PCR, and TCRdb holds only the in-frame ones, with some missing. This sample has about 51,000 clones, with more than 75% found just once. The input for sequencing was PBMCs, taken around atezolizumab (anti-PD-L1) treatment. Source of these receptors: a man aged 60 to 75 with urothelial cancer.

This sequence joins TRBV5-1 and TRBJ2-5, with D perhaps TRBD1 (6 bases). With 3 bases removed from V and 1 base from J, the gap between germline ends came to 16 bases. The CDR3 sequence is 16 residues long. Germline CDR1 reads SGHRS; CDR2 reads YFSETQ. The CDR3 sequence: CASSWTGQSAQETQYF. CDR3 in DNA: TGCGCCAGCAGCTGGACGGGACAATCAGCCCAAGAGACCCAGTACTTC.

This chain joins TRBV15 and TRBJ2-1; 7 bases align to TRBD2. Losses at the gene ends were 0 bases for V and 7 bases for J; bases not matched to a gene: 12. CDR1 and CDR2 from the germline V gene are LNHNV and YYDKDF (reference sequence). The CDR3 loop spans 17 amino acids. CDR3 amino acids: CATSRDFREAVLNEQFF. The CDR3, as DNA: TGTGCCACCAGCAGAGATTTCCGGGAGGCCGTTTTGAATGAGCAGTTCTTC.

This chain connects TRBV18 to TRBJ1-2, with 9 bases matching TRBD1. V was pared by 2 bases and J by 6 bases, with 4 bases of the junction left unmatched. This CDR3 comprises 14 residues. CDR1 and CDR2 from the germline V gene are KGHSH and LQKENI. The CDR3 nucleotides are TGTGCCAGCTCACCAGGGACAGGGACCGATGGCTACACCTTC. It is translated as CASSPGTGTDGYTF.

This clone was detected once. This chain connects TRBV18 to TRBJ2-1; 8 nucleotides agree with TRBD1. Germline V gives CDR1 KGHSH, CDR2 LQKENI. The CDR3 has 15 amino acids. V was pared by 4 bases and J by 4 bases, with 6 bases of the junction left unmatched. The CDR3 is CASSRDRSTYNEQFF. DNA of the CDR3: TGTGCCAGCTCACGGGACAGGTCAACTTACAATGAGCAGTTCTTC.

The gene calls are TRBV19 and TRBJ1-5, with 8 positions matching TRBD1. V lost 5 bases and J lost 2; bases outside the gene matches: 11. Germline V gene data show CDR1 as LNHDA and CDR2 as SQIVND (reference sequence). The CDR3 totals 17 residues. The DNA for the CDR3 is TGTGCCAGTAGTCCATACCAGGGGGCGCGGGGCAATCAGCCCCAGCATTTT. Its protein is CASSPYQGARGNQPQHF.

The rearrangement links TRBV28 to TRBJ1-5; no clear D gene. V was trimmed by 2 bases and J by 2 bases, leaving 7 bases between them. Germline V gene sequence: CDR1 MDHEN, CDR2 SYDVKM. The CDR3 totals 14 residues. For the CDR3, the DNA is TGTGCCAGCAGTTTAGACACGCGCAATCAGCCCCAGCATTTT. Residues: CASSLDTRNQPQHF.

The chain employs TRBV19 and TRBJ1-3; 8 nucleotides agree with TRBD1. This CDR3 has 13 amino acids. Trimming cost V 3 bases and J 7 bases; bases outside gene matches: 2. Germline CDR1 and CDR2: LNHDA and SQIVND (reference sequence). As DNA, the CDR3 is TGTGCCAGTAGTATTCAGGGGGCTAACACCATATATTTT. Translated, it gives CASSIQGANTIYF. Complete variable domain (other parts from reference TRBV19 and TRBJ1-3): DGGITQSPKYLFRKEGQNVTLSCEQNLNHDAMYWYRQDPGQGLRLIYYSQIVNDFQKGDIAEGYSVSREKKESFPLTVTSAQKNPTAFYLCASSIQGANTIYFGEGSWLTVV.

This clone was counted once. The J gene is TRBJ1-1, the V gene TRBV11-2, with TRBD1 identical over 12 bases. Germline CDR1 is SGHAT and CDR2 is FQNNGV. Unmatched junction bases numbered 0, after V lost 6 bases and J lost 4 bases. The CDR3 totals 13 residues. The CDR3 DNA reads as TGTGCCAGCAGGGGACAGGGGGCCACTGAAGCTTTCTTT. It encodes CASRGQGATEAFF. Supplemented by reference TRBV11-2 and TRBJ1-1, the full variable domain reads EAGVAQSPRYKIIEKRQSVAFWCNPISGHATLYWYQQILGQGPKLLIQFQNNGVVDDSQLPKDRFSAERLKGVDSTLKIQPAKLEDSAVYLCASRGQGATEAFFGQGTRLTVV.

This clone was counted only a few times. The rearrangement links TRBV27 to TRBJ2-7, with a weak D call TRBD2 (5 bases). V was clipped by 7 bases and J by 3 bases, with 19 bases between them. CDR1 and CDR2 from the germline V gene are MNHEY and SMNVEV (reference sequence). This CDR3 region has 15 residues. CDR3 sequence reads: CASTLSQPGDYEQYF. CDR3 nucleotides: TGTGCCAGCACCTTATCCCAGCCCGGGGACTACGAGCAGTACTTC.

V and J are TRBV7-8 and TRBJ2-7; D is perhaps TRBD2 (7 bases). The V end was cut by 7 bases, the J end by 2 bases, with 21 bases between. This CDR3 contains 16 residues. From germline, CDR1 is SGHVS and CDR2 FQNEAQ. The CDR3 loop is CASKQGWASGPYEQYF. CDR3 DNA sequence: TGTGCCAGCAAACAGGGTTGGGCTAGCGGTCCCTACGAGCAGTACTTC.